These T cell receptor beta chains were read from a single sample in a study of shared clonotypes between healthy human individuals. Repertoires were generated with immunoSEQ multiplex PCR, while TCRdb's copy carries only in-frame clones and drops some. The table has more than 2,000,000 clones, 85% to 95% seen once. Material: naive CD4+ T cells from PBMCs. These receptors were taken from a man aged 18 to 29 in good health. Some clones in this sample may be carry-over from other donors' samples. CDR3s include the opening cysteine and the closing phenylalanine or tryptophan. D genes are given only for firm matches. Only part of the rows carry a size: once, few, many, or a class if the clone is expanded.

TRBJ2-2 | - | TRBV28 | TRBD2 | CASTPMGGGRANTGELFF | TGTGCCAGCACCCCCATGGGGGGCGGGAGGGCGAACACCGGGGAGCTGTTTTTT
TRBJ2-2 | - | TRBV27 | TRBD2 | CASSVLAVNTGELFF | TGTGCCAGCAGTGTCCTAGCGGTAAACACCGGGGAGCTGTTTTTT
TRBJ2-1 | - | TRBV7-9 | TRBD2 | CASSSSGSGVNEQFF | TGTGCCAGCAGCTCTAGCGGGAGCGGGGTGAATGAGCAGTTCTTC
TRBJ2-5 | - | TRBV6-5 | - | CASSFRMYQETQYF | TGTGCCAGCAGCTTCAGGATGTACCAAGAGACCCAGTACTTC
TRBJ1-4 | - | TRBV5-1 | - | CASSDREKLFF | TGCGCCAGCAGCGACCGGGAAAAACTGTTTTTT
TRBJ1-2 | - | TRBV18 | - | CASSPPDRPYGYTF | TGTGCCAGCTCACCACCCGACAGGCCCTATGGCTACACCTTC
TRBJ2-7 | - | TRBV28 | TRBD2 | CASSLRAGDKDEQYF | TGTGCCAGCAGTTTACGGGCGGGGGATAAGGACGAGCAGTACTTC
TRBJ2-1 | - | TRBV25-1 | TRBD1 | CARTPGQGRNEQFF | TGTGCCAGGACGCCGGGACAGGGTCGGAATGAGCAGTTCTTC
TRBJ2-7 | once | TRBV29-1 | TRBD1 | CSARPRDSSYEQYF | TGCAGCGCCCGCCCCCGGGACAGCTCCTACGAGCAGTACTTC
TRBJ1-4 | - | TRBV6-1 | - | CASSEADILNEKLFF | TGTGCCAGCAGTGAAGCAGACATTCTTAATGAAAAACTGTTTTTT
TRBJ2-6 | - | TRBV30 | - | CGFSGANVLTF | TGTGGTTTCTCTGGGGCCAACGTCCTGACTTTC
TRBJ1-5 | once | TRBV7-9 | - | CASSLDRSSNQPQHF | TGTGCCAGCAGCTTAGACAGGAGTAGCAATCAGCCCCAGCATTTT
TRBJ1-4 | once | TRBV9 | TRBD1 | CASSVYNDGTGNEKLFF | TGTGCCAGCAGCGTATATAACGATGGGACAGGGAATGAAAAACTGTTTTTT
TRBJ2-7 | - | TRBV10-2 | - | CASNPKGGGALYEQYF | TGCGCCAGCAATCCTAAAGGGGGCGGGGCTCTCTACGAGCAGTACTTC
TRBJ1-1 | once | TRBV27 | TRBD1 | CASSFNRGPEAFF | TGTGCCAGCAGTTTTAACAGGGGGCCTGAAGCTTTCTTT
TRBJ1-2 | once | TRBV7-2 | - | CASSLGGSYGYTF | TGTGCCAGCAGCTTAGGCGGCAGCTATGGCTACACCTTC
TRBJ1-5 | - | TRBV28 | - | CAAAPTDQPQHF | TGTGCAGCAGCCCCCACAGATCAGCCCCAGCATTTT
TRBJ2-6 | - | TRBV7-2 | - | CASSLGPIADGSGANVLTF | TGTGCCAGCAGCTTGGGCCCAATAGCGGACGGCTCTGGGGCCAACGTCCTGACTTTC
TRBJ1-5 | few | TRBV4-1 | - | CASSNPDLSSNQPQHF | TGCGCCAGCAGCAATCCGGACCTATCTAGCAATCAGCCCCAGCATTTT
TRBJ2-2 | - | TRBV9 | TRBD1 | CASSVVIGGVSGELFF | TGTGCCAGCAGCGTAGTTATAGGGGGCGTGAGCGGGGAGCTGTTTTTT
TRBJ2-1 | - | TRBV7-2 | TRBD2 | CASSSTGTSGSYNEQFF | TGTGCCAGCAGCAGCACAGGGACTAGCGGGAGCTACAATGAGCAGTTCTTC
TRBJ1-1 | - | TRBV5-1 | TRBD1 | CASSLEQGTEAFF | TGCGCCAGCAGCTTGGAACAGGGGACTGAAGCTTTCTTT
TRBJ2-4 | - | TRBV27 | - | CASSLRGAQGNIQYF | TGTGCCAGCAGTTTACGGGGGGCGCAGGGGAACATTCAGTACTTC
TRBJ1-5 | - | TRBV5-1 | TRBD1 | CASSSGTDNQPQHF | TGCGCCAGCAGCTCTGGGACAGATAATCAGCCCCAGCATTTT
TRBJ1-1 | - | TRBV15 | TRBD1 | CATSEFDRGQLGAFF | TGTGCCACCAGCGAGTTCGACAGGGGGCAACTGGGGGCTTTCTTT
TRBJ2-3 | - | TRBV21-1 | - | CASRVRTSGSWDTQYF | TGTGCCAGCAGAGTTAGGACTAGCGGGAGTTGGGATACGCAGTATTTT
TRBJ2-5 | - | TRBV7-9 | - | CASSSSDGQETQYF | TGTGCCAGCAGCTCCAGTGACGGACAAGAGACCCAGTACTTC
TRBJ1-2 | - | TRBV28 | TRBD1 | CASSFPGTGEYGYTF | TGTGCCAGCAGTTTCCCCGGGACAGGGGAATATGGCTACACCTTC
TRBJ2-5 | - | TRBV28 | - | CASSFPRAPETQYF | TGTGCCAGCAGTTTTCCTAGGGCCCCAGAGACCCAGTACTTC